This is a list of T cell receptor beta chains from one sample in a study of long-term antiretroviral therapy in people with HIV. The data were produced by immunoSEQ multiplex PCR, yet TCRdb's version contains in-frame clones alone and is incomplete. The repertoire has approximately 11,000 clones, about 88% of them found once; the top ten carry 20%. The specimen was unsorted PBMCs, collected less than 7.5 years after starting antiretroviral therapy. These receptors originate from a man aged 45-60 years with HIV. Each CDR3 is given with its conserved first and last residue. The order of the fields is V gene, clone size, CDR3 protein. Size tells how often a clone was seen (once, few, many) or the class of an expanded clone, and some rows leave it out.

>TRBV7-8|NA
CASSLGQGHSPLHF
>TRBV6-5|NA
CASSYRGGYEQYF
>TRBV15|NA
CATSRDALTTGVGEKLFF
>TRBV4-1|NA
CASSQETGGTGELFF
>TRBV5-1|few
CASSLGLGNQPQHF
>TRBV5-4|NA
CASSLGDSSSGANVLTF
>TRBV11-2|NA
CASSPLTGNNEKLFF
>TRBV4-1|few
CASSLTHTGELFF
>TRBV27|NA
CASSLSGGQGSYYGYTF
>TRBV6-5|NA
CASSYSSAAIYEQYF
>TRBV27|NA
CASSPGTLTYEQYF
>TRBV9|NA
CASSEGGALSSYNEQFF
>TRBV15|once
CATSTGGEYDQETQYF
>TRBV4-2|NA
CASSPPGLPYTGELFF
>TRBV4-2|few
CASSQDRGLKYEQYF
>TRBV6-4|NA
CASSVLNTEAFF
>TRBV10-3|NA
CAISEGSLYGYTF
>TRBV4-2|once
CASSPSSYNEQFF
>TRBV27|few
CASSLGDSQPQHF
>TRBV2|NA
CASSEGASVYEQYF
>TRBV13|NA
CASSYGTHFTEAFF
>TRBV29-1|NA
CSVEGTGTGYEQYF
>TRBV19|once
CASRLGDEQFF
>TRBV19|NA
CASSMQASGNQPQHF
>TRBV30|NA
CAWSVHGEKLFF
>TRBV5-6|NA
CASSLIPTGNTEAFF
>TRBV27|NA
CASAGGISTEAFF
>TRBV5-1|NA
CASSLESRGYEQYF
>TRBV5-1|once
CASSFDREGYTF
>TRBV5-1|NA
CASSTGTATYEQYF
>TRBV4-2|NA
CASSQDQTSQFF
>TRBV27|NA
CASSSRLVSSTDTQYF
>TRBV5-5|NA
CASSFIGQGLYEQYF
>TRBV5-8|once
CASSLGPDTYYGYTF
>TRBV19|NA
CASSPLDGFGNQPQHF
>TRBV2|NA
CASSARDTYNEQFF
>TRBV15|NA
CATSRQNEKLFF
>TRBV27|NA
CASAAGGPYEQYF
>TRBV10-2|NA
CASSESTRTGGGNTEAFF
>TRBV27|NA
CASSLRFPGGYEQYF